This T cell receptor (beta chain) was documented in a study of blood T cell repertoires in COVID-19. Study-level background: Some COVID-19 samples were acute and others convalescent; all came from the United States, Italy and Spain. From T cells, B-cell-depleted T cells, or PBMCs came the material, which was cDNA or gDNA.

Here immunoSEQ multiplex PCR was the method, and the copy in TCRdb shows in-frame clones only, minus some. The table includes about 35,000 clones, around 87% detected once. This clone was recorded once. The CDR3 loop spans 12 amino acids. V lost 0 bases and J 7 bases, leaving 6 bases between the germline ends. The germline V gene encodes CDR1 LGHDT and CDR2 YNNKEL (reference sequence). The TCR was taken from a human donor in a cohort sampled during active COVID-19. The J gene is TRBJ1-2, the V gene TRBV3-1 (or the pseudogene TRBV3-2); D is uncertain. Sequencing input: peripheral blood. CDR3 residues: CASSQDLRGYTF. CDR3 nucleotide sequence: TGTGCCAGCAGCCAAGATCTACGTGGCTACACCTTC.